This record looks at one T cell receptor beta chain sequence and its context. Sequenced by immunoSEQ multiplex PCR; TCRdb stores in-frame clones only, minus some. The repertoire has about 150,000 clones, roughly 88% of them found once; the top ten carry more than 3.5%. This sample was included in a study of blood T cell repertoires in COVID-19. About the research overall: Sites in the United States, Italy and Spain provided acute and convalescent COVID-19 samples.

Trimming took off 1 base at V and 12 bases at J, with 13 bases between the two ends. The CDR3 is 14 amino acids. Germline CDR1 and CDR2: LGHDT and YNNKEL (reference sequence). Participant age was about 18 to 89 years, and participants resided in fewer than 30 US areas. Donors of Cohort 3 who recovered were those that had two negative PCRs, clearance, or symptom resolution. The TCR was taken from a man aged 50 to 60 who had recovered from COVID-19. The V gene is TRBV3-1 (or the pseudogene TRBV3-2), the J gene TRBJ1-6, with TRBD1 as a possible D gene (6 bases). Sequenced sample: PBMCs or T cells enriched from blood (not recorded which). DNA for the CDR3: TGTGCCAGCAGCCAAGTGATTGGGGGCGGACCCCTCCACTTT. This sequence encodes CASSQVIGGGPLHF.